These 14 T cell receptor beta chains were all obtained from the same sample, sequenced in a study of response to subunit inactivated influenza vaccine. TCRdb fed the RT-PCR reads into MiXCR, producing one record per CDR3 protein. The data hold approximately 490,000 distinct CDR3 sequences, with under 8.5% observed a single time. Source: PBMCs from blood, taken about 23 months after vaccination. All receptors come from a man between 50 and 75 years old who received an inactivated influenza vaccine.

This clonotype has only a few counts. The V gene is TRBV7-8, the J gene TRBJ2-3, with TRBD2 as a possible D gene (6 bases). The CDR3 is 16 amino acids. Trimming removed 5 bases from V and 2 bases from J, with 17 bases in between. Germline V gene lookup returns CDR1 SGHVS and CDR2 FQNEAQ. CDR3 residues: CASSLARGGDTDTQYF. CDR3 in DNA: TGTGCCAGCAGCCTTGCTAGGGGCGGGGACACAGATACGCAGTATTTT.

This clonotype was found a few times. The chain couples TRBV12-3 or TRBV12-4 to TRBJ2-2; D assignment may be TRBD1 or TRBD2 (6 bases each). Deletions cut 7 bases from V and 4 bases from J, with 13 bases between. CDR3 length: 14 residues. This chain's CDR3 is CASTQGGSTGELFF. DNA of the CDR3: TGTGCCAGCACTCAAGGGGGGAGCACCGGGGAGCTGTTTTTT.

The V gene is TRBV20-1, the J gene TRBJ2-7, with D unclear. This CDR3 has 13 residues. The germline V and J ends were trimmed by 1 base and 7 bases, with 14 bases remaining between them. The germline CDR1 and CDR2 sequences are DFQATT and SNEGSKA (reference sequence). As DNA, the CDR3 is TGCAGTGCTAGAGGGGATGGTCAAGGTGAGCAGTACTTC. It translates to CSARGDGQGEQYF.

The rearrangement links TRBV3-1 to TRBJ1-2, with 8 bases lining up with TRBD1. Germline values: CDR1 LGHDT, CDR2 YNNKEL (reference sequence). This CDR3 comprises 18 residues. V shed 0 bases, J shed 1 base, and the junction held 10 bases outside the gene matches. CDR3 sequence reads: CASSQELLRDRSNYGYTF. In DNA, the CDR3 is TGTGCCAGCAGCCAAGAACTCCTCCGGGACAGGAGTAACTATGGCTACACCTTC. Looking up the rest from reference TRBV3-1 and TRBJ1-2 gives the full variable domain: DTAVSQTPKYLVTQMGNDKSIKCEQNLGHDTMYWYKQDSKKFLKIMFSYNNKELIINETVPNRFSPKSPDKAHLNLHINSLELGDSAVYFCASSQELLRDRSNYGYTFGSGTRLTVV.

This clonotype was found many times. The rearrangement joins TRBV6-1 to TRBJ2-7; 8 bases agree with TRBD1. This CDR3 spans 14 amino acids. Trimming cost V 6 bases and J 1 base; bases outside gene matches: 5. Looked up from germline, CDR1 is MNHNS and CDR2 is SASEGT. The DNA for the CDR3 is TGTGCCAGCAGGACACAGGGGGGATCCTACGAGCAGTACTTC. Translation: CASRTQGGSYEQYF.

This chain uses TRBV4-2 with TRBJ1-2; a possible D gene is TRBD1 (5 bases). This CDR3 is built from 14 residues. V dropped 4 bases and J dropped 6 bases, with 15 bases sitting between them. Germline CDR1 reads LGHNA; CDR2 reads YNFKEQ. The CDR3 region is CASSLSGSGDGYTF. Written as DNA, the CDR3 is TGTGCCAGCAGCCTCTCCGGGTCGGGGGATGGCTACACCTTC.

This clonotype was detected only a few times. V gene TRBV20-1 combines with J gene TRBJ2-1; D unresolved. V was pared by 2 bases and J by 0 bases, with 8 bases between. The CDR3 loop spans 14 amino acids. Looked up from germline, CDR1 is DFQATT and CDR2 is SNEGSKA (reference sequence). The CDR3: CSARQSSSYNEQFF. Written as DNA, the CDR3 is TGCAGTGCTAGACAGTCGAGCTCCTACAATGAGCAGTTCTTC.

There are a few counts of this clonotype. DNA of the CDR3: TGCGCCAGCAGCTCGGGTACTGGCCGCGAAAAACTGTTTTTT. Protein product: CASSSGTGREKLFF. The V and J genes are TRBV4-3 and TRBJ1-4; D gene ambiguous. The CDR3 length is 14 residues. The germline V gene has CDR1 LGHNA and CDR2 YSLEER. V lost 5 bases, J lost 8 bases, and 15 bases lay in between.

This clonotype was counted at least ten times. The chain employs TRBV3-1 and TRBJ2-1; D gene unclear. The CDR3 totals 14 residues. Trimming pared 0 bases from V and 8 bases from J, leaving 11 bases between. Germline V gene lookup returns CDR1 LGHDT and CDR2 YNNKEL (reference sequence). Here the CDR3 DNA reads TGTGCCAGCAGCCAAGATATTTTTAGTGATGAGCAGTTCTTC. Translating gives CASSQDIFSDEQFF.

In its sample, this clonotype was seen a few times. This chain connects TRBV4-3 to TRBJ2-1, with D perhaps matching TRBD2 (6 bases). V was shortened by 0 bases and J by 9 bases, with 18 bases between the two germline ends. In germline, CDR1 is LGHNA, CDR2 YSLEER. This CDR3 region has 16 residues. CDR3 sequence: CASSQDERVITGEQFF. The CDR3 DNA sequence: TGCGCCAGCAGCCAAGATGAGCGGGTCATCACCGGTGAGCAGTTCTTC.

In its sample, this clonotype was seen a few times. This chain connects TRBV5-1 to TRBJ2-1; D unclear. Germline CDR1 is SGHRS and CDR2 is YFSETQ. The ends were cut back, 0 bases at V and 7 bases at J, with 11 bases in the middle. The CDR3 loop spans 14 amino acids. The CDR3 sequence is CASSLARSGNEQFF. Written as DNA, the CDR3 is TGCGCCAGCAGCTTGGCTCGGTCCGGGAATGAGCAGTTCTTC.

This clonotype occurred a few times. CDR3 residues: CASSLEAGKNTGELFF. Here the CDR3 DNA reads TGCGCCAGCAGCTTGGAGGCGGGGAAGAACACCGGGGAGCTGTTTTTT. The V call is TRBV5-1, the J call TRBJ2-2; D is possibly TRBD2 (6 bases). This CDR3 has 16 residues. Germline V gene lookup returns CDR1 SGHRS and CDR2 YFSETQ. The V end was cut by 0 bases, the J end by 1 base, with 10 bases between.

This clonotype showed up many times. This chain uses TRBV15 with TRBJ2-5; the D gene is possibly TRBD2 (5 bases). The CDR3 loop spans 16 amino acids. The germline V gene encodes CDR1 LNHNV and CDR2 YYDKDF (reference sequence). The V end was cut by 2 bases, the J end by 7 bases, with 20 bases between. The CDR3 loop reads CATSRPQRRSLATQYF. The CDR3 region has the DNA TGTGCCACCAGCAGACCCCAGCGGAGGAGTCTCGCGACCCAGTACTTC.

This clonotype appeared many times. This chain links TRBV5-1 with TRBJ2-1; D remains unclear. In germline, CDR1 is SGHRS, CDR2 YFSETQ. The CDR3 covers 14 residues. Trimming cost V 4 bases and J 3 bases, with 11 bases left between them. The CDR3 here is CASSRTENYNEQFF. CDR3 in DNA: TGCGCCAGCAGCCGGACGGAAAACTACAATGAGCAGTTCTTC. The full variable domain, its missing parts supplied by reference TRBV5-1 and TRBJ2-1, is KAGVTQTPRYLIKTRGQQVTLSCSPISGHRSVSWYQQTPGQGLQFLFEYFSETQRNKGNFPGRFSGRQFSNSRSEMNVSTLELGDSALYLCASSRTENYNEQFFGPGTRLTVL.